This T cell receptor (beta chain) originates from a study of T cells after somatic rescue of genetic block (dated by TCRdb to about 2020). As for the study more broadly: What the study looked at was long-term robustness, specifically in a T-cell system that came about through somatic rescue of a genetic block in T-cell development.

Library prep was done by the immunoSEQ multiplex PCR assay. TCRdb stores this immuneACCESS table with in-frame sequences only. Part of the clones is absent; in the studies checked, under half of the shortfall reflects unresolved V genes, and no reason is known for the rest. The sample table contains about 110,000 clones; only one count was recorded for around nine tenths of them. 1.4% to 1.5% of the sample comes from the top ten. Reading from cysteine to phenylalanine, the CDR3 counts 14 amino acids. The DNA shown is the 42-base CDR3, in frame from base 1. Trimming costs V 5 bases and J 4 bases, and their ends lie 12 bases apart. CDR1 and CDR2 (SGHTA, FQGNSA) derive from the germline V gene. About this clone: Its antigen specificity is not known. It has no much larger one-base neighbor in the sample; base qualities were not kept. The sample contains more than one DNA sequence encoding this CDR3.

Material: peripheral blood mononuclear cells (PBMCs). The receptor comes from a woman aged 18-30 years. The V gene is TRBV7-2 and the J gene is TRBJ1-5; the D gene is perhaps TRBD1, from 6 matching bases. The CDR3 region: CASSPDSGNQPQHF. In nucleotide form, the sequence is TGTGCCAGCAGCCCGGACAGTGGTAATCAGCCCCAGCATTTT.